Included here is one T cell receptor beta chain sequence, with context. This clonotype came up a few times. Its antigen target is currently unknown. No per-base quality is available; no much larger clone lies one base away. The sample originates from a study of response to subunit inactivated influenza vaccine (dated by TCRdb to the late 2010s). Study-level background: Deep quantitative profiling of the T cell receptor repertoire was used in the study to follow responses to a trivalent subunit inactivated influenza vaccine. What the research found in general, with its limitations: It was suggested by the authors that each seasonal influenza vaccination may recruit only a limited number of new T cells.

Library preparation used RT-PCR. Sequencing instrument: Illumina HiSeq 2500. TCRdb reprocessed the public reads (quality trimming at Q25 with fastp, clone calling with MiXCR) and kept in-frame beta chains. Every CDR3 protein is listed once, alongside the most common genes and DNA of its rows. This sample lists 630,000 or so distinct CDR3 sequences; approximately 14% were detected once. 11% of the sample is held by the ten biggest clonotypes. Sequencing used PBMCs from blood, obtained about 12 days after vaccination. The receptor was isolated from a man over 45 who received an inactivated influenza vaccine. Donor details come from another sample of the same person, matched by shared clones.

The nucleotides read TGTGCCAGCATGACAGGGGCGTCGAACACTGAAGCTTTCTTT. Translated, this is CASMTGASNTEAFF. Here the chain combines TRBV12-3 or TRBV12-4 and TRBJ1-1, with 8 bases in between that match TRBD1. The germline V end is reduced by 7 bases and the J end by 1 base; junction bases left unmatched: 5. Spanning cysteine to phenylalanine, the CDR3 consists of 14 amino acids. Only the CDR3 region is kept as DNA, spanning 42 bases read in frame from base 1.